The rows below give T cell receptor beta chains drawn from one sample of a study of OX40 agonist ivuxolimab in advanced cancers. Measured with immunoSEQ multiplex PCR; TCRdb has only the in-frame clones, and not every one. This table has tens of thousands of clones, over 80% appearing once. Sample: CD4+ or CD8+ T cells sorted from blood, taken in a trial of the OX40 agonist ivuxolimab. Receptors originate from an adult with an advanced solid tumor such as melanoma, head and neck, liver or kidney cancer. CDR3s include the opening cysteine and the closing phenylalanine or tryptophan. Each record gives: clone size, V gene, D gene, J gene, CDR3 DNA, CDR3 protein. The D gene is left open where the match is weak. Only part of the rows carry a size: once, few, many, or a class if the clone is expanded.

clone size: -
V gene: TRBV2
D gene: -
J gene: TRBJ2-7
CDR3 DNA: TGTGCCAGCAGAGCCCAGGTGAACCCCGCCTACGAGCAGTACTTC
CDR3 protein: CASRAQVNPAYEQYF

clone size: -
V gene: TRBV4-1
D gene: -
J gene: TRBJ1-6
CDR3 DNA: TGCGCCAGCAGCCAAGATCAGGGAACCATATACCATAATTCACCCCTCCACTTT
CDR3 protein: CASSQDQGTIYHNSPLHF

clone size: -
V gene: TRBV6-6
D gene: -
J gene: TRBJ1-1
CDR3 DNA: TGTGCCAGCAGTCAAAACAAGAACACTGAAGCTTTCTTT
CDR3 protein: CASSQNKNTEAFF

clone size: -
V gene: TRBV28
D gene: -
J gene: TRBJ2-7
CDR3 DNA: TGTGCCAGCAGCGATCGGAGCCTCGGACGCGGCTACGAGCAGTACTTC
CDR3 protein: CASSDRSLGRGYEQYF

clone size: -
V gene: TRBV7-2
D gene: -
J gene: TRBJ2-5
CDR3 DNA: TGTGCCAGCAGCTTTTCGTCGGGGGCCCGAGGAGAGACCCAGTACTTC
CDR3 protein: CASSFSSGARGETQYF

clone size: -
V gene: TRBV7-2
D gene: -
J gene: TRBJ2-6
CDR3 DNA: TGTGCCAGCAGCTTGATGTCACATTTGAATCCTGGGGCCAACGTCCTGACTTTC
CDR3 protein: CASSLMSHLNPGANVLTF

clone size: -
V gene: TRBV27
D gene: -
J gene: TRBJ1-3
CDR3 DNA: TGTGCCAGCAGTCCGACACAGGCAATCACCTCTGGAAACACCATATATTTT
CDR3 protein: CASSPTQAITSGNTIYF

clone size: -
V gene: TRBV28
D gene: -
J gene: TRBJ1-5
CDR3 DNA: TGTGCCAGCAGGCCCCGGGGATATCAGCCCCAGCATTTT
CDR3 protein: CASRPRGYQPQHF

clone size: few
V gene: TRBV19
D gene: TRBD2
J gene: TRBJ2-3
CDR3 DNA: TGTGCCAGTACTGCAGCGGGAGGCACAGATACGCAGTATTTT
CDR3 protein: CASTAAGGTDTQYF

clone size: -
V gene: TRBV2
D gene: -
J gene: TRBJ2-7
CDR3 DNA: TGTGCCAGCAACTTTGCAGGGTCGAACTACGAGCAGTACTTC
CDR3 protein: CASNFAGSNYEQYF

clone size: -
V gene: TRBV6-5
D gene: -
J gene: TRBJ2-7
CDR3 DNA: TGTGCCAGCAGCCCGGACCGTGGCTACGAGCAGTACTTC
CDR3 protein: CASSPDRGYEQYF

clone size: -
V gene: TRBV7-2
D gene: TRBD1
J gene: TRBJ1-6
CDR3 DNA: TGTGCCAGCAGCACTGGACAGGGGAGGAATTCACCCCTCCACTTT
CDR3 protein: CASSTGQGRNSPLHF

clone size: -
V gene: TRBV7-2
D gene: TRBD2
J gene: TRBJ2-3
CDR3 DNA: TGTGCCAGCAGTTACATAGCGGGAGGGTCCACAGATACGCAGTATTTT
CDR3 protein: CASSYIAGGSTDTQYF

clone size: -
V gene: TRBV5-8
D gene: -
J gene: TRBJ2-5
CDR3 DNA: TGTGCCAGCAGGCTAGAGTTGATATCCTGGAGCCAGTACTTC
CDR3 protein: CASRLELISWSQYF

clone size: -
V gene: TRBV7-3
D gene: TRBD2
J gene: TRBJ2-2
CDR3 DNA: TGTGCCAGCAGCCCCCTAGCGGGAGCGGGCACCGGGGAGCTGTTTTTT
CDR3 protein: CASSPLAGAGTGELFF

clone size: -
V gene: TRBV9
D gene: TRBD2
J gene: TRBJ2-1
CDR3 DNA: TGTGCCAGCAGCGTAGCGGGACTAGCGGGAGGCAATGAGCAGTTCTTC
CDR3 protein: CASSVAGLAGGNEQFF

clone size: -
V gene: TRBV7-2
D gene: -
J gene: TRBJ2-5
CDR3 DNA: TGTGCCAGCAGCTTAGAGACAGCACAAGAGACCCAGTACTTC
CDR3 protein: CASSLETAQETQYF

clone size: -
V gene: TRBV28
D gene: -
J gene: TRBJ2-3
CDR3 DNA: TGTGCCAGCAGTTTATGGGGCAGGGGCGCAGATACGCAGTATTTT
CDR3 protein: CASSLWGRGADTQYF

clone size: -
V gene: TRBV10-3
D gene: TRBD1
J gene: TRBJ1-6
CDR3 DNA: TGTGCCATCAGCCAGACAGGGAATAATTCACCCCTCCACTTT
CDR3 protein: CAISQTGNNSPLHF

clone size: -
V gene: TRBV10-2
D gene: -
J gene: TRBJ2-2
CDR3 DNA: TGCGCCAGCAGTGAGTTGGGACTCAACACCGGGGAGCTGTTTTTT
CDR3 protein: CASSELGLNTGELFF

clone size: -
V gene: TRBV5-1
D gene: -
J gene: TRBJ2-1
CDR3 DNA: TGCGCCAGCAGCTTGGAGGGCCTTTCTGAGCAGTTCTTC
CDR3 protein: CASSLEGLSEQFF